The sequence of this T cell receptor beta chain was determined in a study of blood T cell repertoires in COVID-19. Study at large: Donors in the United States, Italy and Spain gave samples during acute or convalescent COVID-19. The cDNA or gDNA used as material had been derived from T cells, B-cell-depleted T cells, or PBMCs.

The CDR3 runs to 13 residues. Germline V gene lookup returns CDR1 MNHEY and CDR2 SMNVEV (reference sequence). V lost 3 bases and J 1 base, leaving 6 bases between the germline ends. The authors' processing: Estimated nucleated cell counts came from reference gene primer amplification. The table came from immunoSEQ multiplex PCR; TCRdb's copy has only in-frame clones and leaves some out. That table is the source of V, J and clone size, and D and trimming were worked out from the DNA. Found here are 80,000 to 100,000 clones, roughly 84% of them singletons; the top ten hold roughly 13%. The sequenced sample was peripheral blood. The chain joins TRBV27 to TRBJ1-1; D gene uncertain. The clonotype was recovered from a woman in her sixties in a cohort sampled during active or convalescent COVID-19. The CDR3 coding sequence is TGTGCCAGCAGTTTGAACAGGAACACTGAAGCTTTCTTT. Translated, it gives CASSLNRNTEAFF.